Sequencing of this TCR beta chain was carried out in a study of response to subunit inactivated influenza vaccine. Using its own MiXCR run on the RT-PCR reads, TCRdb lists one record per CDR3 protein. The sample contains around 580,000 distinct CDR3 sequences, approximately 14% of which appear only once. Study conclusions and caveats: Authors suggested seasonal influenza vaccinations each recruit few new T cells.

The germline V and J ends were trimmed by 2 bases and 5 bases, with 10 bases remaining between them. Germline CDR1 and CDR2: SGHRS and YFSETQ. CDR3 length: 14 residues. This clonotype appeared many times. As yet, its antigen is unknown. This TCR derives from a man aged 50 or older who received an inactivated influenza vaccine. The sample here was PBMCs from blood, taken less than 13 days after vaccination. V and J are TRBV5-1 and TRBJ2-2, with a possible D match to TRBD2 (7 bases). CDR3 DNA sequence: TGCGCCAGCAGCTTACAGGGAGGGACCGGGGAGCTGTTTTTT. It yields the protein CASSLQGGTGELFF. The entire variable domain, with the rest obtained from reference TRBV5-1 and TRBJ2-2, is as follows: KAGVTQTPRYLIKTRGQQVTLSCSPISGHRSVSWYQQTPGQGLQFLFEYFSETQRNKGNFPGRFSGRQFSNSRSEMNVSTLELGDSALYLCASSLQGGTGELFFGEGSRLTVL.